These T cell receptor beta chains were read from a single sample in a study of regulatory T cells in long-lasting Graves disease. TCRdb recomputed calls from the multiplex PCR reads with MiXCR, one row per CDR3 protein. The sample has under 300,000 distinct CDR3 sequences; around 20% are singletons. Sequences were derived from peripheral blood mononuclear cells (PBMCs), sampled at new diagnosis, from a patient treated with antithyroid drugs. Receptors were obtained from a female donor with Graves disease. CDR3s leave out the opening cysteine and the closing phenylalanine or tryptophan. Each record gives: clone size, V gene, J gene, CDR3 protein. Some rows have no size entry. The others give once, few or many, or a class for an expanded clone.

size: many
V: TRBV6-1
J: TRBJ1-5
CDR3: ASSEWQGSNQPQH

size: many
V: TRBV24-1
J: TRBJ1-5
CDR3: ATSPGGDSNQPQH

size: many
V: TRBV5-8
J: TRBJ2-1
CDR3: ASSLDGRGLSHSEQF

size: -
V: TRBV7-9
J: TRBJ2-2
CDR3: ASSAAGTGVTGELF

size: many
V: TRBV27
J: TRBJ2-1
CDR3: ASSLERKTYNEQF

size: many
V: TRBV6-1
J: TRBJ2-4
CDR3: ASSEGRLTLNIQY

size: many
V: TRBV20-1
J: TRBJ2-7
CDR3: SALDSYEQY

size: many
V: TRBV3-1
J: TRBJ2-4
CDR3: ASSPQGQSKNIQY

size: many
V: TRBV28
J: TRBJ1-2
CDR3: ASSFSGNYGYT

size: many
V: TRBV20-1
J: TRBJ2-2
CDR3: SARPAGGPNTGELF

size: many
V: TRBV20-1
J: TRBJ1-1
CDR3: SANGGVNTEAF

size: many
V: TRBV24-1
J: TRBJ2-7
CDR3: ATSETGTGRYEQY

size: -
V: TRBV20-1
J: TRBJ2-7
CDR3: SASGTESSYEQY

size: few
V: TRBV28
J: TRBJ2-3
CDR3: ASSSRTPTDTQY

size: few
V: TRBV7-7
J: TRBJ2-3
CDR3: ASNLGGESGSGGTQY

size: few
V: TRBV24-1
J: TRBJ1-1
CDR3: ATSAGRQGGTEAF

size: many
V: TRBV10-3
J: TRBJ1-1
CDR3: AISDRTGMNTEAF

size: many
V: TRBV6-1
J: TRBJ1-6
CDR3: ASQGPSSPLH

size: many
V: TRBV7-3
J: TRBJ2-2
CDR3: ASSLGTSGNGGELF

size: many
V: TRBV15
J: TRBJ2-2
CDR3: ATSSYFGELF

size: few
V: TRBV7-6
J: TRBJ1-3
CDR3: ASSSPRPSPGGGNTIY

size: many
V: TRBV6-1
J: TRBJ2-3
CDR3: ASSVRGGGQDTQY

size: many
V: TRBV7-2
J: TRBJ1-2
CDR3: ASSLGGATGGYT

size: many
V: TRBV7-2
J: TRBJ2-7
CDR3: ASSLVGGVSSYEQY

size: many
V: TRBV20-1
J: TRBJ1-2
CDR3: SARVQGGGYT

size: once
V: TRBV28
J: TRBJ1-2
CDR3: ASSLYGAGEGYT

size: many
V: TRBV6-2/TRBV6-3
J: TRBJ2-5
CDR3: ASSYGTGEETQY

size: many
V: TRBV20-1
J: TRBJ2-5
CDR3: SADQRVKTQY

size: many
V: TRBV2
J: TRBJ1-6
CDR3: ASREGSGSYNSPLH

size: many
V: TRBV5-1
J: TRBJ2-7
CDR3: ASRTPGQGYEQY

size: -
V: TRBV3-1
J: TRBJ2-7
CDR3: ASSRRGGTYEQY

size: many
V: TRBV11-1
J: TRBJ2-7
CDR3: ASSLLDEQY

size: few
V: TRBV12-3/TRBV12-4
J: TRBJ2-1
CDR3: ASRDFVSYNEQF

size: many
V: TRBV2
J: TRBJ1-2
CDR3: ASSEGTGSLGYT

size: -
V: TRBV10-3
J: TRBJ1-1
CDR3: ATTAGGNTEAF

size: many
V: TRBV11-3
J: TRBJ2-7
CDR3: ASSLTGGPEFEQY

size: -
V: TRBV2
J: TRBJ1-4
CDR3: ASSGRTATNEKLF

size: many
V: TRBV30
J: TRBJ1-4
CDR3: AWGGGEKLF

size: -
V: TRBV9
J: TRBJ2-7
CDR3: ASSVGGASGPSYEQY

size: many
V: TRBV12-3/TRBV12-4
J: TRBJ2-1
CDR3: ASSLGDRRKQF

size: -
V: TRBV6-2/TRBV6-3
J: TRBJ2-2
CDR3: ASSKLAGAIGELF

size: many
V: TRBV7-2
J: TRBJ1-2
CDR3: ASSSGGNYGYT

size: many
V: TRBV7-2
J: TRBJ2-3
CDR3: ASSFAGTGTTTDTQY

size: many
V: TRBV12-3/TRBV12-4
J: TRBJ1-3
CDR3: ASGTGNSGNTIY

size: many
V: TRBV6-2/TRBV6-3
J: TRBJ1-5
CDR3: ASNEQGPRGDQPQH

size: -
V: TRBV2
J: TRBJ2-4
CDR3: ASRGGLGQRGLGAKNIQY

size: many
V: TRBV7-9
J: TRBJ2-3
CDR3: ASTVADTQY

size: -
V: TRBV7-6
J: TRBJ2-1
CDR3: ASSLAGGAGLSSYNEQF

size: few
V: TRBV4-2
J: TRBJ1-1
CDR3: ASSPITGGNTEAF